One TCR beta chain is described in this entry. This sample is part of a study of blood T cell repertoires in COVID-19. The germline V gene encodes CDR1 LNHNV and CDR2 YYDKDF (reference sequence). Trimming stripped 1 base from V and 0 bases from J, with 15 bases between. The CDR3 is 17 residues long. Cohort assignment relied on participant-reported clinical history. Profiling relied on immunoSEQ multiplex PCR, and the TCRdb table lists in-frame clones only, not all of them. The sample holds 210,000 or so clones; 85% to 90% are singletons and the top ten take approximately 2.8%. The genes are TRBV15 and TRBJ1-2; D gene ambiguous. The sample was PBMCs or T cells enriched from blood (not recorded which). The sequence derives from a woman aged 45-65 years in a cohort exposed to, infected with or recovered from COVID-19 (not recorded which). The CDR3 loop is CATSRGKSQLANYGYTF. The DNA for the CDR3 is TGTGCCACCAGCAGAGGCAAGTCGCAGCTAGCTAACTATGGCTACACCTTC.